The clone carrying this TCR beta chain was counted ten times or more. CDR1 is LNHDA, CDR2 SQIVND, per germline (reference sequence). The germline V and J ends were trimmed by 6 bases and 6 bases, with 5 bases remaining between them. The CDR3 loop spans 11 amino acids. Eligible hyperthyroidism cases comprised new diagnoses of under 2 months' duration in individuals aged 18 to 65. RNA transcripts were the source from which TCR beta CDR3 regions were amplified. Second-round multiplex PCR came after first-round RT-PCR with HTBI primers. TCRdb recomputed calls from the multiplex PCR reads with MiXCR, one row per CDR3 protein. This table has 500,000 to 600,000 distinct CDR3 sequences, under 45% appearing once. This entry belongs to a study of Graves' ophthalmopathy and Graves' hyperthyroidism.

Sample: peripheral blood or thyroid tissue (not recorded which). The genes are TRBV19 and TRBJ1-4; the D is unclear. This sequence originates from an adult man with Graves' hyperthyroidism. The CDR3 protein is CASRIHEKLFF. The CDR3 bases are TGTGCCAGTAGAATCCATGAAAAACTGTTTTTT.